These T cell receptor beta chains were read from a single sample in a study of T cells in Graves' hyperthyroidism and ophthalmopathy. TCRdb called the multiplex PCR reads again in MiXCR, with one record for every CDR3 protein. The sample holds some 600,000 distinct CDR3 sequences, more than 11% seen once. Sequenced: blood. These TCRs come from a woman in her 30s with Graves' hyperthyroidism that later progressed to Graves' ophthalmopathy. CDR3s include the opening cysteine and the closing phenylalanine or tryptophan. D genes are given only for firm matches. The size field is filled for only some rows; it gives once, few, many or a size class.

cdr3_aa: CATSNRDIYHEQYF
cdr3_nt: TGTGCCACCAGCAACCGGGACATCTACCACGAGCAGTACTTC
j_call: TRBJ2-7
v_call: TRBV15
clone_size: few
d_call: -

cdr3_aa: CASSLLRFHTGELFF
cdr3_nt: TGTGCCAGCAGCTTACTAAGGTTCCACACCGGGGAGCTGTTTTTT
j_call: TRBJ2-2
v_call: TRBV11-2
clone_size: -
d_call: -

cdr3_aa: CASTLGRTQETQYF
cdr3_nt: TGTGCCAGCACCCTCGGACGGACCCAAGAGACCCAGTACTTC
j_call: TRBJ2-5
v_call: TRBV6-1
clone_size: many
d_call: -

cdr3_aa: CASSLDSLQPQHF
cdr3_nt: TGCGCCAGCAGCCTCGATTCGCTTCAGCCCCAGCATTTT
j_call: TRBJ1-5
v_call: TRBV5-1
clone_size: -
d_call: -

cdr3_aa: CASSSGLGEKLFF
cdr3_nt: TGTGCCAGCTCCTCGGGGCTTGGTGAAAAACTGTTTTTT
j_call: TRBJ1-4
v_call: TRBV19
clone_size: many
d_call: -

cdr3_aa: CAWSVGGRDTGELFF
cdr3_nt: TGTGCCTGGAGCGTGGGAGGGCGGGACACCGGGGAGCTGTTTTTT
j_call: TRBJ2-2
v_call: TRBV30
clone_size: many
d_call: TRBD2

cdr3_aa: CAWTVLILHEQYF
cdr3_nt: TGTGCCTGGACCGTATTGATTCTCCACGAGCAGTACTTC
j_call: TRBJ2-7
v_call: TRBV30
clone_size: -
d_call: -

cdr3_aa: CASSLFWKTGAYNEQFF
cdr3_nt: TGTGCCAGCAGTTTATTTTGGAAGACAGGGGCCTACAATGAGCAGTTCTTC
j_call: TRBJ2-1
v_call: TRBV27
clone_size: many
d_call: TRBD1

cdr3_aa: CASQPPNTEAFF
cdr3_nt: TGTGCCAGCCAACCACCTAACACTGAAGCTTTCTTT
j_call: TRBJ1-1
v_call: TRBV2
clone_size: many
d_call: -

cdr3_aa: CASSFLIFRVPGDSPLHF
cdr3_nt: TGTGCCAGCAGTTTTTTAATCTTCCGGGTGCCAGGGGATTCACCCCTCCACTTT
j_call: TRBJ1-6
v_call: TRBV12-3/TRBV12-4
clone_size: many
d_call: -

cdr3_aa: CASSRRVAGGETQYF
cdr3_nt: TGTGCCAGCAGTCGCAGGGTGGCCGGGGGCGAGACCCAGTACTTC
j_call: TRBJ2-5
v_call: TRBV6-1
clone_size: many
d_call: -

cdr3_aa: CSAKTGTAYGYTF
cdr3_nt: TGCAGTGCTAAGACCGGGACAGCCTATGGCTACACCTTC
j_call: TRBJ1-2
v_call: TRBV20-1
clone_size: few
d_call: TRBD1

cdr3_aa: CASSWNHYSPRANEKLFF
cdr3_nt: TGTGCCAGCAGCTGGAACCATTACTCACCTCGGGCTAATGAAAAACTGTTTTTT
j_call: TRBJ1-4
v_call: TRBV11-2
clone_size: many
d_call: -

cdr3_aa: CASSSWTGEYYEQYF
cdr3_nt: TGTGCCAGCAGCTCCTGGACAGGGGAATACTACGAGCAGTACTTC
j_call: TRBJ2-7
v_call: TRBV11-3
clone_size: many
d_call: TRBD1

cdr3_aa: CASSQDPGVTGELFF
cdr3_nt: TGTGCCAGCAGCCAAGACCCAGGGGTGACCGGGGAGCTGTTTTTT
j_call: TRBJ2-2
v_call: TRBV3-1
clone_size: many
d_call: -

cdr3_aa: CSATPVAGETQYF
cdr3_nt: TGCAGTGCTACTCCCGTGGCTGGGGAAACGCAGTATTTT
j_call: TRBJ2-3
v_call: TRBV20-1
clone_size: many
d_call: -

cdr3_aa: CASSLAREQYF
cdr3_nt: TGTGCCAGCAGTTTAGCTCGCGAGCAGTACTTC
j_call: TRBJ2-7
v_call: TRBV11-2
clone_size: many
d_call: -

cdr3_aa: CATSPGGEQYF
cdr3_nt: TGTGCCACCTCACCCGGGGGAGAGCAGTACTTC
j_call: TRBJ2-7
v_call: TRBV7-2
clone_size: many
d_call: -

cdr3_aa: CASWAGNTGELFF
cdr3_nt: TGTGCCAGCTGGGCGGGGAACACCGGGGAGCTGTTTTTT
j_call: TRBJ2-2
v_call: TRBV27
clone_size: -
d_call: -

cdr3_aa: CASSPTSDSYNEQFF
cdr3_nt: TGTGCCAGCAGCCCAACTAGCGACTCCTACAATGAGCAGTTCTTC
j_call: TRBJ2-1
v_call: TRBV9
clone_size: many
d_call: TRBD2

cdr3_aa: CSASPGVAEKLFF
cdr3_nt: TGCAGTGCCTCCCCAGGGGTCGCTGAAAAACTGTTTTTT
j_call: TRBJ1-4
v_call: TRBV20-1
clone_size: many
d_call: -

cdr3_aa: CASSSPGQGAYEQYF
cdr3_nt: TGTGCCAGCAGTTCGCCGGGACAGGGCGCCTACGAGCAGTACTTC
j_call: TRBJ2-7
v_call: TRBV28
clone_size: many
d_call: TRBD1

cdr3_aa: CASSGQGYYGYTF
cdr3_nt: TGTGCCAGCAGCGGGCAGGGCTACTATGGCTACACCTTC
j_call: TRBJ1-2
v_call: TRBV9
clone_size: -
d_call: -

cdr3_aa: CASSLGRRDSNQPQHF
cdr3_nt: TGTGCCAGCAGCTTAGGTCGCAGGGATAGCAATCAGCCCCAGCATTTT
j_call: TRBJ1-5
v_call: TRBV11-2
clone_size: many
d_call: -

cdr3_aa: CASQGLVNTGELFF
cdr3_nt: TGTGCCAGTCAGGGGCTAGTGAACACCGGGGAGCTGTTTTTT
j_call: TRBJ2-2
v_call: TRBV19
clone_size: -
d_call: -

cdr3_aa: CASSRGGQGMGNEQFF
cdr3_nt: TGTGCCAGCAGCAGGGGGGGACAGGGAATGGGCAATGAGCAGTTCTTC
j_call: TRBJ2-1
v_call: TRBV7-6
clone_size: -
d_call: TRBD1

cdr3_aa: CSARDSQGNQPQHF
cdr3_nt: TGCAGTGCTAGAGATTCGCAGGGCAATCAGCCCCAGCATTTT
j_call: TRBJ1-5
v_call: TRBV20-1
clone_size: few
d_call: -

cdr3_aa: CATSRDQIYEQYF
cdr3_nt: TGTGCCACCAGCAGAGATCAAATCTACGAGCAGTACTTC
j_call: TRBJ2-7
v_call: TRBV15
clone_size: many
d_call: -

cdr3_aa: CSARGLAGPKGTQYF
cdr3_nt: TGCAGTGCTAGAGGACTAGCGGGACCTAAGGGTACGCAGTATTTT
j_call: TRBJ2-3
v_call: TRBV20-1
clone_size: many
d_call: TRBD2

cdr3_aa: CASQTSGISSYEQYF
cdr3_nt: TGTGCCAGCCAGACTAGCGGGATTAGCTCCTACGAGCAGTACTTC
j_call: TRBJ2-7
v_call: TRBV28
clone_size: many
d_call: TRBD2

cdr3_aa: CAWSRHTPINEKLFF
cdr3_nt: TGTGCCTGGAGTCGACACACGCCGATTAATGAAAAACTGTTTTTT
j_call: TRBJ1-4
v_call: TRBV30
clone_size: few
d_call: -

cdr3_aa: CATPARQGGGDTGELFF
cdr3_nt: TGTGCCACGCCAGCCCGTCAGGGAGGAGGGGACACCGGGGAGCTGTTTTTT
j_call: TRBJ2-2
v_call: TRBV28
clone_size: many
d_call: -

cdr3_aa: CASTPSLGSNQPQHF
cdr3_nt: TGTGCCAGTACCCCATCCCTGGGGAGCAATCAGCCCCAGCATTTT
j_call: TRBJ1-5
v_call: TRBV19
clone_size: many
d_call: -

cdr3_aa: CSVWEGSDQMNTEAFF
cdr3_nt: TGCAGCGTTTGGGAGGGTTCCGACCAAATGAACACTGAAGCTTTCTTT
j_call: TRBJ1-1
v_call: TRBV29-1
clone_size: few
d_call: -

cdr3_aa: CASSAAAGLEAFF
cdr3_nt: TGTGCCAGCAGTGCGGCCGCAGGTTTGGAAGCTTTCTTT
j_call: TRBJ1-1
v_call: TRBV14
clone_size: -
d_call: -

cdr3_aa: CASRTAVGRDTEALF
cdr3_nt: TGTGCCAGCAGAACAGCCGTGGGACGAGACACTGAAGCTCTCTTT
j_call: TRBJ1-1
v_call: TRBV6-1
clone_size: -
d_call: -

cdr3_aa: CASSRPGDLSSYEQYF
cdr3_nt: TGTGCCAGCAGCCGCCCCGGGGACCTTTCTTCCTACGAGCAGTACTTC
j_call: TRBJ2-7
v_call: TRBV7-6
clone_size: -
d_call: -

cdr3_aa: CASSASETESPHEQYF
cdr3_nt: TGTGCCAGCAGCGCTTCCGAGACGGAAAGTCCCCACGAGCAGTACTTC
j_call: TRBJ2-7
v_call: TRBV9
clone_size: many
d_call: -

cdr3_aa: CASSPSFGHDEAFF
cdr3_nt: TGTGCCAGCAGTCCCTCTTTCGGCCACGACGAAGCTTTCTTT
j_call: TRBJ1-1
v_call: TRBV6-1
clone_size: few
d_call: -

cdr3_aa: CACDDRASSYNEQFF
cdr3_nt: TGTGCCTGCGATGACAGGGCCAGCTCCTACAATGAGCAGTTCTTC
j_call: TRBJ2-1
v_call: TRBV30
clone_size: many
d_call: TRBD1